Listed below are T cell receptor beta chains from one sample, sequenced in a study of blood T cell repertoires in COVID-19. Produced via immunoSEQ multiplex PCR; TCRdb's table is partial and in-frame only. The sample contains about 200,000 clones, roughly 87% of which appear only once. The sequenced material came from peripheral blood. These TCRs come from a woman aged 60 to 75 with COVID-19, enrolled during active disease. Each CDR3 is given with its conserved first and last residue. Each record gives: clone size, J gene, V gene, D gene, CDR3 DNA, CDR3 protein. D genes are given only for firm matches. Part of the rows lack a size; the others show once, few, many or a class for expanded clones.

size: .; J: TRBJ2-1; V: TRBV4-1; D: TRBD1; DNA: TGCGCCAGCAGCGATTTCACGCTGGGACAGGGAAAATTCAATGAGCAGTTCTTC; CDR3: CASSDFTLGQGKFNEQFF
size: .; J: TRBJ2-5; V: TRBV5-4; D: .; DNA: TGTGCCAGCAGCACGGGACTGATCCAAGAGACCCAGTACTTC; CDR3: CASSTGLIQETQYF
size: .; J: TRBJ1-2; V: TRBV28; D: .; DNA: TGTGCCAGCAGCCGTCACAGGGCAGAGAGCTACACCTTC; CDR3: CASSRHRAESYTF
size: .; J: TRBJ1-3; V: TRBV4-3; D: TRBD1; DNA: TGCGCCAGCAGCCTCGGGACAGGAGGAAACACCATATATTTT; CDR3: CASSLGTGGNTIYF
size: .; J: TRBJ1-6; V: TRBV6-5; D: TRBD1; DNA: TGTGCCAGCAGACAGGGGGCTGGGTCACCCCTCCACTTT; CDR3: CASRQGAGSPLHF
size: .; J: TRBJ2-7; V: TRBV28; D: TRBD1; DNA: TGTGCCAGCAGGCCAAACCGGGACAGGGCCTACGAGCAGTACTTC; CDR3: CASRPNRDRAYEQYF
size: .; J: TRBJ2-2; V: TRBV19; D: .; DNA: TGTGCCAGTAGTAAAATTACAGGGACCGGGGAGCTGTTTTTT; CDR3: CASSKITGTGELFF
size: few; J: TRBJ2-3; V: TRBV28; D: .; DNA: TGTGCCAGCAGTCCTTCTACTTATACGCAGTATTTT; CDR3: CASSPSTYTQYF
size: .; J: TRBJ2-5; V: TRBV7-2; D: TRBD2; DNA: TGTGCCAGCACCCCCCCGGGGGGGGAGACCCAGTACTTC; CDR3: CASTPPGGETQYF
size: .; J: TRBJ1-4; V: TRBV5-1; D: .; DNA: TGCGCCAGCAGCCGGTTGACGAGGGAAAAACTGTTTTTT; CDR3: CASSRLTREKLFF
size: .; J: TRBJ2-1; V: TRBV10-3; D: .; DNA: TGTGCCATCAGTGAGTATAGCGCCGATGAGCAGTTCTTC; CDR3: CAISEYSADEQFF
size: few; J: TRBJ2-1; V: TRBV5-4; D: TRBD1; DNA: TGTGCCAGCAGCTTGCCCGGGACAGGGAACAATGAGCAGTTCTTC; CDR3: CASSLPGTGNNEQFF
size: .; J: TRBJ2-7; V: TRBV18; D: .; DNA: TGTGCCAGCTCACCTCGAGGCGGGTCGAACTCCTACGAGCAGTACTTC; CDR3: CASSPRGGSNSYEQYF
size: .; J: TRBJ2-7; V: TRBV2; D: .; DNA: TGTGCCAGCAGGGAGCGAATCTACGAGCAGTACTTC; CDR3: CASRERIYEQYF
size: .; J: TRBJ1-2; V: TRBV18; D: .; DNA: TGTGCCAGCTCACCGAAAACAGACAATAACTATGGCTACACCTTC; CDR3: CASSPKTDNNYGYTF
size: .; J: TRBJ1-2; V: TRBV19; D: .; DNA: TGTGCCAGTAGTCCCGGTGCTAACTATGGCTACACCTTC; CDR3: CASSPGANYGYTF
size: few; J: TRBJ1-1; V: TRBV25-1; D: TRBD1; DNA: TGTGCCAGCAGACCCCAGGGGGCCAAACCCTCGAACACTGAAGCTTTCTTT; CDR3: CASRPQGAKPSNTEAFF
size: .; J: TRBJ1-2; V: TRBV4-1; D: .; DNA: TGCGCCAGCAGCCAGAGACAGACGATTAACTATGGCTACACCTTC; CDR3: CASSQRQTINYGYTF
size: .; J: TRBJ1-2; V: TRBV7-9; D: TRBD1; DNA: TGTGCCAGCAGCTGGGACAGGGGTACAAACTATGGCTACACCTTC; CDR3: CASSWDRGTNYGYTF
size: .; J: TRBJ2-5; V: TRBV6-6; D: TRBD2; DNA: TGTGCCAGCGGCGGGGGGCTGAGGGAGACCCAGTACTTC; CDR3: CASGGGLRETQYF
size: few; J: TRBJ2-3; V: TRBV6-2/TRBV6-3; D: TRBD2; DNA: TGTGCCAGCAGTAAAGACCCTACGGGACTAGCGATCACAGATACGCAGTATTTT; CDR3: CASSKDPTGLAITDTQYF
size: few; J: TRBJ2-7; V: TRBV4-3; D: .; DNA: TGCGCCAGCAGCCAAGAGACGGGAAGTACCTACGAGCAGTACTTC; CDR3: CASSQETGSTYEQYF
size: .; J: TRBJ2-3; V: TRBV27; D: TRBD2; DNA: TGTGCCAGCAGTTTGGATAGCGGGGGGCCGAGCACAGATACGCAGTATTTT; CDR3: CASSLDSGGPSTDTQYF
size: few; J: TRBJ1-1; V: TRBV11-1; D: .; DNA: TGTGCCAGCAGCTTAGTACGGGGGTACACTGAAGCTTTCTTT; CDR3: CASSLVRGYTEAFF
size: .; J: TRBJ2-1; V: TRBV7-3; D: .; DNA: TGTGCCAGCAGCGCTGGACTGCCGGAGTACGGAGACAATGAGCAGTTCTTC; CDR3: CASSAGLPEYGDNEQFF
size: .; J: TRBJ2-5; V: TRBV4-1; D: .; DNA: TGCGCCAGCAGCCAAGATGGCAGGGGTGAGACCCAGTACTTC; CDR3: CASSQDGRGETQYF
size: few; J: TRBJ1-1; V: TRBV28; D: .; DNA: TGTGCCAGCAGTTTGGGCGGGAATAAATGGGGCACTGAAGCTTTCTTT; CDR3: CASSLGGNKWGTEAFF
size: .; J: TRBJ2-7; V: TRBV19; D: TRBD1; DNA: TGTGCCAGTAGTCCAGGGGGCACTTTCTACGAGCAGTACTTC; CDR3: CASSPGGTFYEQYF
size: .; J: TRBJ2-1; V: TRBV18; D: TRBD2; DNA: TGTGCCAGCTCACCACTTACCACTAGCGGGGGGATCCTCTATGAGCAGTTCTTC; CDR3: CASSPLTTSGGILYEQFF
size: few; J: TRBJ1-1; V: TRBV7-2; D: .; DNA: TGTGCCAGCAGCCCGAACAGGGTGAACACTGAAGCTTTCTTT; CDR3: CASSPNRVNTEAFF
size: .; J: TRBJ2-2; V: TRBV6-2/TRBV6-3; D: TRBD2; DNA: TGTGCCAGCAGTAAAATCCGGCGGGGGGTCCCCGGGGAGCTGTTTTTT; CDR3: CASSKIRRGVPGELFF
size: .; J: TRBJ1-1; V: TRBV7-9; D: TRBD1; DNA: TGTGCCAGCAGCTTAGAACAGGGGGCGCGGGCTTTCTTT; CDR3: CASSLEQGARAFF
size: .; J: TRBJ1-1; V: TRBV9; D: .; DNA: TGTGCCAGCAGCGTAGCCCCCCAGGGAGAAGCTTTCTTT; CDR3: CASSVAPQGEAFF
size: .; J: TRBJ1-3; V: TRBV5-1; D: .; DNA: TGCGCCAGCAGCTTGGCAGACAACTCTGGAAACACCATATATTTT; CDR3: CASSLADNSGNTIYF
size: .; J: TRBJ2-1; V: TRBV3-1/TRBV3-2; D: .; DNA: TGTGCCAGCAGCCGAGGACATACCAATGAGCAGTTCTTC; CDR3: CASSRGHTNEQFF
size: .; J: TRBJ1-5; V: TRBV19; D: .; DNA: TGTGCCAGTAGGGATCCGGGACAAAGAAGCAATCAGCCCCAGCATTTT; CDR3: CASRDPGQRSNQPQHF
size: .; J: TRBJ2-5; V: TRBV28; D: .; DNA: TGTGCCAGCAGTTTAGCGGGTAGGGAGGAGACCCAGTACTTC; CDR3: CASSLAGREETQYF
size: once; J: TRBJ1-2; V: TRBV11-2; D: TRBD1; DNA: TGTGCCAGCAGCTTGGGACAGGGGGCATACTATGGCTACACCTTC; CDR3: CASSLGQGAYYGYTF
size: .; J: TRBJ1-3; V: TRBV16; D: .; DNA: TGTGCCAGCAGCCAATTCACGAGCTCTGGAAACACCATATATTTT; CDR3: CASSQFTSSGNTIYF
size: .; J: TRBJ2-2; V: TRBV2; D: TRBD1; DNA: TGTGCCAGCAGTGAGGTGAAACAGGGGGCGAACGGGGAGCTGTTTTTT; CDR3: CASSEVKQGANGELFF
size: .; J: TRBJ1-3; V: TRBV10-3; D: .; DNA: TGTGCCATCACCCAGACAGAAATAGGAAACACCATATATTTT; CDR3: CAITQTEIGNTIYF
size: .; J: TRBJ1-2; V: TRBV7-2; D: .; DNA: TGTGCCAGCAGCCTTCAGAGGGCGGGGTATGGCTACACCTTC; CDR3: CASSLQRAGYGYTF